This is a list of T cell receptor beta chains from one sample in a study of cytomegalovirus exposure and HLA in healthy donors. The method was immunoSEQ multiplex PCR; TCRdb's version includes in-frame clones alone and lacks a portion of them. The data hold about 160,000 clones, with around nine tenths observed a single time. Sequencing was carried out using PBMCs. The receptors here all came from a man aged 18 to 30 in good health and CMV-seropositive. Each CDR3 is given with its conserved first and last residue. D genes are given only for firm matches. Some rows mark clone size as missing; the rest say once, few, many or name a class of expanded clone.

CDR3aa,CDR3nt,j_gene,abundance,v_gene,d_gene
CASSSPGEGTYEQYF,TGTGCCAGTAGTAGTCCGGGAGAGGGAACCTACGAGCAGTACTTC,TRBJ2-7,.,TRBV19,.
CASSQELRGRNYGYTF,TGTGCCAGCAGCCAAGAACTTAGGGGGCGAAACTATGGCTACACCTTC,TRBJ1-2,.,TRBV4-2,TRBD1
CASSLGPGQGAKYGYTF,TGTGCCAGCAGCTTGGGGCCGGGACAGGGGGCGAAGTATGGCTACACCTTC,TRBJ1-2,.,TRBV5-4,TRBD1
CASKSAGGNYGYTF,TGTGCCAGTAAATCGGCAGGGGGAAACTATGGCTACACCTTC,TRBJ1-2,.,TRBV19,TRBD1
CARSLTGDVVLNSGNTIYF,TGTGCCAGAAGCCTGACAGGGGACGTCGTCCTCAACTCTGGAAACACCATATATTTT,TRBJ1-3,once,TRBV5-3,TRBD1
CASSQPSGSVYEQYF,TGTGCCAGCAGCCAGCCGAGCGGGAGCGTCTACGAGCAGTACTTC,TRBJ2-7,.,TRBV7-6,TRBD2
CASSLGGQGLGGGNTIYF,TGTGCCAGCAGTTTAGGTGGACAGGGGCTAGGCGGAGGAAACACCATATATTTT,TRBJ1-3,.,TRBV28,TRBD1
CASSAPGGSYEQYF,TGCGCCAGCAGCGCCCCGGGAGGCTCCTACGAGCAGTACTTC,TRBJ2-7,.,TRBV4-1,TRBD2
CASSLATSGSTSSNEQFF,TGTGCCAGCAGCTTAGCGACTAGCGGGAGCACGAGTTCAAATGAGCAGTTCTTC,TRBJ2-1,.,TRBV7-9,TRBD2
CASSVSVQPQHF,TGTGCCAGCAGTGTGAGTGTTCAGCCCCAGCATTTT,TRBJ1-5,.,TRBV6-1,.
CSASQLAERNEQFF,TGCAGCGCGTCCCAACTAGCGGAACGCAATGAGCAGTTCTTC,TRBJ2-1,.,TRBV29-1,TRBD2
CASSPGTYYGYTF,TGTGCCAGCAGCCCCGGGACATACTATGGCTACACCTTC,TRBJ1-2,.,TRBV27,.
CASSSSGSRNNEQFF,TGTGCCAGTAGTTCTAGCGGGAGCCGTAACAATGAGCAGTTCTTC,TRBJ2-1,.,TRBV19,TRBD2
CASSLASGSTGELFF,TGTGCCAGCAGCTTAGCGAGCGGGAGCACCGGGGAGCTGTTTTTT,TRBJ2-2,.,TRBV7-9,TRBD2
CAISELRGYGYTF,TGTGCCATCAGTGAGCTCAGGGGATATGGCTACACCTTC,TRBJ1-2,.,TRBV10-3,.
CASSPGDSQPYGYTF,TGCGCCAGCAGCCCCGGGGACAGCCAACCCTATGGCTACACCTTC,TRBJ1-2,.,TRBV5-1,TRBD1
CASSLQGPNTGELFF,TGTGCCAGCAGTTTACAGGGTCCGAACACCGGGGAGCTGTTTTTT,TRBJ2-2,.,TRBV27,.
CASSLRTGGGTDTQYF,TGCGCCAGCAGCTTAAGGACGGGAGGGGGCACAGATACGCAGTATTTT,TRBJ2-3,.,TRBV5-1,TRBD2
CSVEVWGADTEAFF,TGCAGCGTTGAAGTTTGGGGCGCGGACACTGAAGCTTTCTTT,TRBJ1-1,.,TRBV29-1,.
CASSVGSGELFF,TGTGCCAGCAGCGTAGGGAGCGGGGAGCTGTTTTTT,TRBJ2-2,.,TRBV9,.
CASSEQGSSGEQFF,TGTGCCAGCAGTGAACAGGGATCTAGCGGCGAGCAGTTCTTC,TRBJ2-1,.,TRBV11-3,.
CASSLGLAGAGGELFF,TGTGCCAGCAGCTTAGGTCTAGCGGGAGCCGGAGGGGAGCTGTTTTTT,TRBJ2-2,once,TRBV13,TRBD2
CASRGGLGSRSEQFF,TGTGCCAGCAGGGGGGGGCTCGGGAGTCGGAGTGAGCAGTTCTTC,TRBJ2-1,.,TRBV28,.
CASSYSGELYEQYF,TGTGCCAGCAGTTACTCAGGAGAACTCTACGAGCAGTACTTC,TRBJ2-7,.,TRBV6-6,.
CASSIGDRGAGEQYF,TGTGCCAGTAGTATTGGGGACAGGGGAGCTGGGGAGCAGTACTTC,TRBJ2-7,.,TRBV19,TRBD1
CASSPRDRGENTIYF,TGCGCCAGCAGCCCCCGGGACAGGGGAGAAAACACCATATATTTT,TRBJ1-3,.,TRBV5-1,TRBD1
CASSAETYEQYF,TGTGCCAGCTCTGCGGAGACCTACGAGCAGTACTTC,TRBJ2-7,.,TRBV6-6,.
CASKLTDTQYF,TGTGCCAGCAAGCTCACAGATACGCAGTATTTT,TRBJ2-3,.,TRBV2,.